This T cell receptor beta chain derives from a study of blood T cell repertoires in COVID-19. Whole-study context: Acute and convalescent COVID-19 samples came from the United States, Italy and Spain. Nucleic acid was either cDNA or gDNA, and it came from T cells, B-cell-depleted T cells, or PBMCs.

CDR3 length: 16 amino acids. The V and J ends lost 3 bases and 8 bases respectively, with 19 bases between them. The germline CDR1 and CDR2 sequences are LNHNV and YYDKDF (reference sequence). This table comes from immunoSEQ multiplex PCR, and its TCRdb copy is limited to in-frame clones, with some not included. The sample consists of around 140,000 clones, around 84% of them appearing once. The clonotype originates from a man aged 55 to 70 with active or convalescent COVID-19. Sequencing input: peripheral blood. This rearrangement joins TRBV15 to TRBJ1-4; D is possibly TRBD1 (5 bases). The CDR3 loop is CATSSPAGGAREKLFF. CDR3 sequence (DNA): TGTGCCACCAGCAGCCCAGCGGGAGGGGCTCGCGAAAAACTGTTTTTT.